What follows is one TCR beta chain and its context. The authors ran a second PCR of roughly 6 to 12 cycles using a sample-barcoded 5' primer and a J-beta primer mix. TCRdb redid the calling of the 5' RACE reads with MiXCR, one entry per CDR3 protein. Of about 670,000 distinct CDR3 sequences in the sample, over 40% were seen once. This sample was taken from a study of blood T cells in healthy people across ages. Healthy Caucasian individuals from Russia aged 6 to 90 were enrolled as donors. Total RNA was extracted at no less than 6 micrograms per sample. V was shortened by 2 bases and J by 2 bases, with 11 bases between the two germline ends. Germline CDR1 and CDR2: LGHNA and YNFKEQ. The CDR3 loop spans 15 amino acids.

The sequencing input was blood. V gene TRBV4-2 combines with J gene TRBJ2-3; no definite D call. This clonotype was obtained from a man aged 80 or over in good health. Written as DNA, the CDR3 is TGTGCCAGCAGCCAAAGCCCCGGTAACACAGATACGCAGTATTTT. As protein: CASSQSPGNTDTQYF.